This TCR beta chain was identified in a study of early stage breast cancer tumors (dated by TCRdb to 2015 to 2018). In terms of the full investigation: Of the 15 to 20 invasive breast tumors, around twelve were found to be estrogen receptor-positive, progesterone receptor-positive and HER2-negative. Across all samples, 2 million to 3 million templates representing around 1 million unique clonotypes were detected. A read coverage of roughly 10-fold per sample was achieved on average. Of the roughly 12 ER+/PR+/HER2- tumors, eight were classified as invasive ductal carcinomas and four as invasive lobular carcinomas.

The study profiled bulk TCR beta-chain repertoires in matched peripheral blood, tumor and adjacent normal breast tissue taken from roughly 17 patients with early-stage breast cancer. Before surgery, roughly 4.5-11 mL of whole blood was collected into EDTA tubes and then processed within 2 hours. Ficoll-Paque centrifugation in SepMate-50 tubes was used to isolate peripheral blood mononuclear cells. PBMCs were cryopreserved in roughly 90% FBS with approximately 10% DMSO in aliquots of roughly 2 to 4.5 million cells and stored in liquid nitrogen. Genomic DNA was extracted with the Qiagen AllPrep DNA/RNA Mini kit. Each sample was amplified as two independent genomic DNA replicates: roughly 0.5 ug for blood and 1.5 ug for tumor or normal breast. TCRB sequencing of genomic DNA was carried out with the ImmunoSeq Intro kit according to the manufacturer's instructions. The multiplex PCR ran for around 33 cycles using proprietary primers and spike-in control sequences for absolute quantification. Single-end 150-bp reads were used to sequence an 87-bp fragment spanning the CDR3 and the flanking V and J genes. Seven samples, each with two replicates, were multiplexed per lane of an Illumina MiSeq using version 3.0 chemistry. In the source study's methods: The vendor's proprietary pipeline handled the raw data processing, merging both replicates into a single result for each sample. A clonotype was defined as productive rearrangements that share the same V-gene family, CDR3 amino acid sequence and J-gene segment. To compute clonality, the normalized Shannon entropy (Pielou evenness) of TCRB abundances was subtracted from 1. To estimate T cell density, the total number of templates was divided by the number of input cells, which was inferred from the amount of DNA input. Recon, run with its default parameters, was used to estimate overall repertoire diversity and clonality. A clonotype was considered tumor-enriched if its abundance in tumor exceeded 0.1% and was at least 32-fold higher than its abundance in normal breast. Not all clones reach the TCRdb copy of this immuneACCESS table, which keeps in-frame sequences only. Checked studies attribute under half of the gap to unresolved V genes and leave the rest unexplained. D and trimming were read from the DNA, whereas the V and J calls and clone size are those reported in that table. The sample yields about 53,000 clones; 80% to 95% were counted once. Clones ranked in the top ten supply about 5% of the sample.

What the study reported, not specific to this receptor: Repertoires from blood and normal breast were more alike than repertoires from blood and tumor, and in about 90% of the 16 patients, comparing each tissue with blood separated tumor from normal. Enriched TCRB sequences shared across patients were mostly commonly generated sequences, unlikely to play an important role in the tumor microenvironment. Sequencing bulk genomic DNA from unsorted cells could not capture chain pairing or functional markers like CD4, CD8 and FOXP3. Analysis by tumor subtype was prevented by the small cohort size. Compared with adjacent normal breast tissue, tumors had about 2.5-fold higher T cell density and higher clonality.

Via the germline V gene, CDR1 is SGHRS and CDR2 YFSETQ. The CDR3 numbers 15 residues from cysteine through phenylalanine. The CDR3 DNA has 45 bases and is translated from base 1. Relative to germline, V is 2 bases shorter and J is 1 base shorter, with 11 bases between their ends. Of note for this clone: No cognate antigen has been identified for it. Base-call qualities are not available, and no considerably larger clone is one nucleotide away.

The TCR sequence derives from a person aged 65-85 years with breast cancer. Sequencing was performed on blood. The sequence joins TRBV5-1 to TRBJ2-3, and possibly TRBD2, on 6 matching bases. The sequenced DNA: TGCGCCAGCAGCTTCGCGGGGTCGGGCACAGATACGCAGTATTTT. This encodes CASSFAGSGTDTQYF.